This T cell receptor (beta chain) was identified in a study of response to subunit inactivated influenza vaccine. TCRdb re-called the RT-PCR reads with MiXCR, one entry per CDR3 protein. Of roughly 790,000 distinct CDR3 sequences listed, approximately 21% are singletons. Germline V gene sequence: CDR1 MNHEY, CDR2 SMNVEV (reference sequence). The V end was cut by 5 bases, the J end by 6 bases, with 11 bases between. This CDR3 has 12 amino acids. The J gene is TRBJ2-7, the V gene TRBV27; D not certain. The TCR comes from a man between 45 and 60 years old who received an inactivated influenza vaccine. The source material was PBMCs from blood, sampled more than 4 days after vaccination. The CDR3 DNA follows: TGTGCCAGCAGTCCCTACACGGCCGAGCAGTACTTC. Protein product: CASSPYTAEQYF.